The 5 T cell receptor beta chains below all came from one sample that was sequenced in a study of blood T cells in healthy people across ages. With a J-beta primer mix and a sample-barcoded 5' primer, a second PCR ran about 7 to 12 cycles. From the 5' RACE reads, TCRdb called clonotypes with MiXCR, one entry per CDR3 protein. The repertoire holds some 1.5 million distinct CDR3 sequences, roughly 27% seen once, with 7.7% in the top ten. Specimen: blood. The receptors stem from a woman between 25 and 40 years old in good health.

This clonotype was detected only a few times. The rearrangement links TRBV18 to TRBJ2-7; 9 bases map to TRBD2. Germline V gene sequence: CDR1 KGHSH, CDR2 LQKENI. V gave up 3 bases and J gave up 0 bases; unmatched junction bases: 6. This CDR3 is built from 16 residues. Written as DNA, the CDR3 is TGTGCCAGCTCACCTCAGGGGACTAGCTACTCCTACGAGCAGTACTTC. This codes for CASSPQGTSYSYEQYF.

This clonotype was seen at least ten times. The chain carries TRBV5-1 and TRBJ2-7; TRBD1 agrees at 7 bases. Germline V gene lookup returns CDR1 SGHRS and CDR2 YFSETQ. The length of the CDR3 is 13 residues. V shed 1 base and J 7 bases; nucleotides not matched to a gene: 5. The CDR3 spells CASSLLRGQEQYF. CDR3 bases: TGCGCCAGCAGCTTGTTGAGGGGGCAGGAGCAGTACTTC.

The chain is built from TRBV2 and TRBJ2-1, with D maybe TRBD2 (5 bases). CDR3 size: 13 residues. The germline CDR1 and CDR2 sequences are SNHLY and FYNNEI. The V gene lost 5 bases and the J gene lost 5 bases, with 10 bases spanning the gap. The CDR3 here is CASSPEEHNEQFF. In nucleotides, the CDR3 is TGTGCCAGCAGTCCGGAGGAGCACAATGAGCAGTTCTTC. Looking up the rest from reference TRBV2 and TRBJ2-1 gives the full variable domain: EPEVTQTPSHQVTQMGQEVILRCVPISNHLYFYWYRQILGQKVEFLVSFYNNEISEKSEIFDDQFSVERPDGSNFTLKIRSTKLEDSAMYFCASSPEEHNEQFFGPGTRLTVL.

This clonotype turned up a few times. The CDR3 DNA reads as TGCAGTGCTAGTGAAGGGGGACAGGGGGCCTACTATGGCTACACCTTC. Translating it yields CSASEGGQGAYYGYTF. This rearrangement joins TRBV20-1 to TRBJ1-2; 12 bases are shared with TRBD1. The V and J ends lost 3 bases and 3 bases, in that order; junction bases with no gene match: 8. CDR1 is DFQATT and CDR2 is SNEGSKA in the germline V gene (reference sequence). This CDR3 is 16 amino acids long.

This chain connects TRBV4-1 to TRBJ1-2; 9 nucleotides align to TRBD1. The CDR3 runs to 17 residues. V shed 0 bases and J 0 bases; nucleotides not matched to a gene: 5. CDR1 is MGHRA and CDR2 is YSYEKL in the germline V gene. The chain's CDR3 is CASSQDGTGNSNYGYTF. DNA of the CDR3: TGCGCCAGCAGCCAAGATGGGACAGGGAATTCTAACTATGGCTACACCTTC.